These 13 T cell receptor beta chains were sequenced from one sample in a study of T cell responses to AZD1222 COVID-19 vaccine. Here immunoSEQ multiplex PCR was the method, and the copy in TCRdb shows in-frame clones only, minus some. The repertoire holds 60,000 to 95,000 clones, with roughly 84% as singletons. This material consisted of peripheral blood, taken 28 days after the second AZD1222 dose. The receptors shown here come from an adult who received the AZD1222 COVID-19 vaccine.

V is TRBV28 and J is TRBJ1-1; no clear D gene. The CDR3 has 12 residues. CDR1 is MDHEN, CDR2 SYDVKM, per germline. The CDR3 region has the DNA TGTGCTACGGAAGGGTTGGACACTGAAGCTTTCTTT. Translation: CATEGLDTEAFF.

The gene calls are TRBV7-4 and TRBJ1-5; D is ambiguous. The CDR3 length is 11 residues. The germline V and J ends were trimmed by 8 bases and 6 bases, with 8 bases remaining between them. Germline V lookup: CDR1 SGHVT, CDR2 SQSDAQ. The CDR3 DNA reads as TGTGCCAGCCCCGGCCGTCAGCCCCAGCATTTT. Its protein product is CASPGRQPQHF.

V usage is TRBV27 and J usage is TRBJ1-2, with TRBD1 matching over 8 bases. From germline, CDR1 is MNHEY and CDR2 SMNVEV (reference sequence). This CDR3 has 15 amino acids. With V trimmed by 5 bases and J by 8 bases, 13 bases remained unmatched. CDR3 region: CASSRDRSQSLGYTF. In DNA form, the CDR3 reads TGTGCCAGCAGTAGGGACAGGTCTCAGAGTCTAGGCTACACCTTC.

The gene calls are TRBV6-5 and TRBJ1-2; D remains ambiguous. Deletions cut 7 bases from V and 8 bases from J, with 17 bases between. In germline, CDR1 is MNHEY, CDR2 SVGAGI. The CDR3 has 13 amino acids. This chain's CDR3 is CASKRDPWEGYTF. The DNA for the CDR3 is TGTGCCAGCAAACGGGATCCTTGGGAGGGCTACACCTTC.

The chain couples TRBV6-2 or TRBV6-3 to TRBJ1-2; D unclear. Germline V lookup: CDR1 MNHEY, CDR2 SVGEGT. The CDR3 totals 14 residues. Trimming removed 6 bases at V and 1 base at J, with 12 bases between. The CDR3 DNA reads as TGTGCCAGCAGCAACCCCCAGGATAACTATGGCTACACCTTC. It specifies CASSNPQDNYGYTF.

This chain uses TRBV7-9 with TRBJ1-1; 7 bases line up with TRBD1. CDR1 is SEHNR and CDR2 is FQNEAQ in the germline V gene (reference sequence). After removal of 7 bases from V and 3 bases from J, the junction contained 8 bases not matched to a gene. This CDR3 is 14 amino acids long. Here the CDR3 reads CASTKGQAYTEAFF. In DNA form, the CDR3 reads TGTGCCAGCACCAAAGGACAGGCGTACACTGAAGCTTTCTTT.

The CDR3 DNA reads TGCGCCAGAATTACCGGGACAGGGGGTTTCAAAGCTTTCTTT. This translates into CARITGTGGFKAFF. The chain recombines TRBV5-1 with TRBJ1-1, with TRBD1 identical over 11 bases. The germline CDR1 and CDR2 sequences are SGHRS and YFSETQ. V shed 8 bases and J 9 bases; nucleotides not matched to a gene: 12. CDR3 size: 14 residues.

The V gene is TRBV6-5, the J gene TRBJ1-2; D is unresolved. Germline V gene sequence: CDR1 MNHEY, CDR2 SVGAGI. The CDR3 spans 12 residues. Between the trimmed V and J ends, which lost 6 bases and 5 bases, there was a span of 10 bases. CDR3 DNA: TGTGCCAGCAGGATGGATCTTTATGGCTACACCTTC. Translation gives CASRMDLYGYTF.

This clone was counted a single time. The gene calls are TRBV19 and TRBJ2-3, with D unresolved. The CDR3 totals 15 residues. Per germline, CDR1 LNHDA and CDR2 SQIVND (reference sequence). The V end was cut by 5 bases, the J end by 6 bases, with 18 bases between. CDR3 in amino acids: CASSLGFELRDTQYF. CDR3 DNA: TGTGCCAGTAGTCTGGGTTTCGAGTTGCGGGATACGCAGTATTTT.

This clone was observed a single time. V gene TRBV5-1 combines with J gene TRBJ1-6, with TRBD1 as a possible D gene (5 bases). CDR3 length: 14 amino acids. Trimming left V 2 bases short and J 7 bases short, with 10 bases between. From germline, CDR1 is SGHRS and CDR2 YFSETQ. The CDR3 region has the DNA TGCGCCAGCAGCTTTGGGGCCGCCAATTCACCCCTCCACTTT. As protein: CASSFGAANSPLHF.

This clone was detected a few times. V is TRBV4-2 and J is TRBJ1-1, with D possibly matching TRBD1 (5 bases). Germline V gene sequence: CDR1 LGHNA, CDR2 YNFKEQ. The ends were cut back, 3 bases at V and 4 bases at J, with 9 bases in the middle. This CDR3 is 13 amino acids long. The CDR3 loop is CASSHGGGTEAFF. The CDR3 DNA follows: TGTGCCAGCAGCCACGGGGGGGGCACTGAAGCTTTCTTT.

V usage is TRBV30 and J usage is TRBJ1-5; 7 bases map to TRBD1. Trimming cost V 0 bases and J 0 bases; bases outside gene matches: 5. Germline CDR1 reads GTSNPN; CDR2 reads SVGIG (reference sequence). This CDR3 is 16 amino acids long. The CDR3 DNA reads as TGTGCCTGGAGTGTTCAGGGGGGTTATAGCAATCAGCCCCAGCATTTT. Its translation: CAWSVQGGYSNQPQHF.

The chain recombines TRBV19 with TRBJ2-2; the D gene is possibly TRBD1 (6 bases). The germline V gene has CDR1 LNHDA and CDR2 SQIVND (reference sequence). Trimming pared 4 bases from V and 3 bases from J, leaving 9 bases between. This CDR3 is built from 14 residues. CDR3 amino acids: CASSSAGDTGELFF. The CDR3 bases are TGTGCCAGTAGTAGTGCAGGGGACACCGGGGAGCTGTTTTTT.